This TCR beta chain was profiled in a study of blood T cell repertoires in COVID-19. Background on the study: Sites across the United States, Italy and Spain contributed samples from acute and convalescent COVID-19. In each case, the material was cDNA or gDNA derived from T cells, B-cell-depleted T cells, or PBMCs.

As processed by the authors: Amplified reference gene primers provided the basis for estimating nucleated cell counts. Produced via immunoSEQ multiplex PCR; TCRdb's table is partial and in-frame only. Clone size and V and J calls were adopted from that table, with D and trimming inferred from the DNA. There are about 52,000 clones in the sample; more than 85% occur only once, and around 6.5% lies in the top ten. The germline V gene has CDR1 KGHSH and CDR2 LQKENI. V was clipped by 4 bases and J by 5 bases, with 21 bases between them. The CDR3 contains 17 residues. This rearrangement joins TRBV18 to TRBJ1-3; a weak D match, TRBD1 (6 bases). The sample consisted of peripheral blood. The receptor was isolated from a man aged 50 or older with active COVID-19. CDR3 nucleotide sequence: TGTGCCAGCTCACGGGACACATCGCGGACCCCCAGAAACACCATATATTTT. It codes for CASSRDTSRTPRNTIYF.